A selection of T cell receptor beta chains follows, all from one sample in a study of blood T cell repertoires in COVID-19. TCRdb's table, derived via immunoSEQ multiplex PCR, lists solely in-frame clones and lacks some. The data contain 150,000 to 190,000 clones, 80% of them singletons. Sequencing was carried out using peripheral blood. The receptors were sampled from a man in his 60s with acute or convalescent COVID-19. CDR3s leave out the opening cysteine and the closing phenylalanine or tryptophan. Each record gives: clone size, J gene, D gene, V gene, CDR3 protein. The D gene is left open where the match is weak. Clone size, where shown, is once, few, many, or a class for clones that have expanded.

>NA|TRBJ1-1|NA|TRBV4-3
ASSPDGQAPTEAF
>NA|TRBJ1-5|NA|TRBV7-2
ASSPTGYNQPQH
>NA|TRBJ1-5|NA|TRBV6-1
ASSREGQPQH
>NA|TRBJ1-4|NA|TRBV28
ASSFLGGTNEKLF
>NA|TRBJ2-7|TRBD1|TRBV6-6
ASSYSSRGSYEQY
>NA|TRBJ2-3|NA|TRBV5-4
ASSLDRGSTDTQY
>once|TRBJ1-2|TRBD1|TRBV19
ASIGPGTVNYGYT
>NA|TRBJ2-1|NA|TRBV5-6
ASTPAGTLSRNEQF
>NA|TRBJ1-5|TRBD1|TRBV2
ASSESVQGRQPQH
>few|TRBJ1-1|NA|TRBV6-5
ASSYSREGNTEAF
>NA|TRBJ1-2|NA|TRBV7-2
ASSLVRGNNYGYT
>NA|TRBJ2-1|TRBD2|TRBV10-3
AYRETSGGYNEQF
>NA|TRBJ2-5|NA|TRBV12-5
ASGNGLAQY
>NA|TRBJ1-5|TRBD1|TRBV19
ASSDRAYQPQH
>few|TRBJ1-3|TRBD1|TRBV14
ASSQDDRARNTIY
>NA|TRBJ1-2|TRBD1|TRBV6-5
ASRTDRVEGGYT
>NA|TRBJ2-7|TRBD2|TRBV25-1
ASSPSPIAGVSYEQY
>NA|TRBJ2-7|TRBD1|TRBV7-9
ASSLGQGRDEQY
>NA|TRBJ1-4|NA|TRBV5-8
ASSPGTRGEKLF
>NA|TRBJ2-7|TRBD1|TRBV4-3
ASSQGDSSHEQY
>NA|TRBJ2-7|NA|TRBV19
ASSIGGSYEQY
>NA|TRBJ2-7|NA|TRBV19
ASSIGAGLNEQY
>NA|TRBJ1-2|NA|TRBV28
ASSLTGNYGYT
>few|TRBJ2-5|TRBD1|TRBV18
ASSPRQGGQETQY